The clone carrying this TCR beta chain is a singleton in its sample. The antigen is unknown. Given a much more abundant clone one base away, this may be a read error. The CDR3 loop spans 16 amino acids. V lost 5 bases and J lost 7; bases outside the gene matches: 11. This sample is drawn from a study of T cell repertoires in cytomegalovirus infection. Study information: Both a matching HLA type and CMV infection were indicated by public TCR beta signatures. Study findings and constraints: Within the response measured ex vivo, HLA-C-restricted CMV-specific TCR beta clonotypes were dominant.

One entry per CDR3 protein results from TCRdb running MiXCR on the reads. The sample consists of some 440,000 distinct CDR3 sequences, 30% to 40% of them appearing once. The clonotype comes from a human donor in good health (CMV status not recorded). Some clones in this sample may be carry-over from other donors' samples. The chain couples TRBV12-3 or TRBV12-4 to TRBJ1-2, with TRBD1 identical over 12 bases. Sequenced input: PBMCs. Here the CDR3 DNA reads TGTGCCAGCAGTCAAACCCCGGGACAGGGGGCCGGTGGCTACACCTTC. As protein: CASSQTPGQGAGGYTF.